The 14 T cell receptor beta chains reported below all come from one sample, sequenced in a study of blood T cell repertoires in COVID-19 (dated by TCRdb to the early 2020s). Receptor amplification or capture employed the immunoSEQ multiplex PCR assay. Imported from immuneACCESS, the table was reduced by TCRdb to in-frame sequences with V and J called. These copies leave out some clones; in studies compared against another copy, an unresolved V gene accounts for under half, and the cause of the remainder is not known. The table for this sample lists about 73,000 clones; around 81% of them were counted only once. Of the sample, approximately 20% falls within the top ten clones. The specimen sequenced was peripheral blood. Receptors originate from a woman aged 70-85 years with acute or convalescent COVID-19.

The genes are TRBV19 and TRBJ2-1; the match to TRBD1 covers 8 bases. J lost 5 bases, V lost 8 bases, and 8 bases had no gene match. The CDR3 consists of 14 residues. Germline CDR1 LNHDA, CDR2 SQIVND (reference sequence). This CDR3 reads CASRPGQDHNEQFF. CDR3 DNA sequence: TGTGCCAGTCGACCGGGACAGGACCACAATGAGCAGTTCTTC.

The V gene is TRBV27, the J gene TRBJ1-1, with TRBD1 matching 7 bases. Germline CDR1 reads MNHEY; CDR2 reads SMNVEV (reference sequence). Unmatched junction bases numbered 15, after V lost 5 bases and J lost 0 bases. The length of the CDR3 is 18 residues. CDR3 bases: TGTGCCAGCAGTGGGACCCGCAGGGGGGCTGACTTGAACACTGAAGCTTTCTTT. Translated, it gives CASSGTRRGADLNTEAFF.

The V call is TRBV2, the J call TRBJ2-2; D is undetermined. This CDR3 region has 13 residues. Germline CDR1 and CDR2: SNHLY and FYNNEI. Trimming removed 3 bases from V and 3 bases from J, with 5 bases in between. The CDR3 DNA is TGTGCCAGCAGTGACGGGTACACCGGGGAGCTGTTTTTT. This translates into CASSDGYTGELFF.

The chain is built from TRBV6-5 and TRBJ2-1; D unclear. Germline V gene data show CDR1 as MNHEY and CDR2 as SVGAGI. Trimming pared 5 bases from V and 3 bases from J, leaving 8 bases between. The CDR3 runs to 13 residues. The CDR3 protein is CASSLVIYNEQFF. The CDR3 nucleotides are TGTGCCAGCAGTCTCGTTATCTACAATGAGCAGTTCTTC.

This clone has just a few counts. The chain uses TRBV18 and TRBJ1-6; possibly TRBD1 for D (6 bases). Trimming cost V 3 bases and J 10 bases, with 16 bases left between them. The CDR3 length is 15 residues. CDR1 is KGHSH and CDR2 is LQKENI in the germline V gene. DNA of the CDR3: TGTGCCAGCTCACCCCTAGCCAGGGGTTACTCACCCCTCCACTTT. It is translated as CASSPLARGYSPLHF.

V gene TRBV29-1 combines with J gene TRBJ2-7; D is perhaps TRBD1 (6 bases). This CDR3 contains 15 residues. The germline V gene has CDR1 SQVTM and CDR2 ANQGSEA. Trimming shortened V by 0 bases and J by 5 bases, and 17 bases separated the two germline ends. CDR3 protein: CSVEDPAGATDEQYF. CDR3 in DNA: TGCAGCGTTGAAGATCCCGCAGGGGCGACCGACGAGCAGTACTTC.

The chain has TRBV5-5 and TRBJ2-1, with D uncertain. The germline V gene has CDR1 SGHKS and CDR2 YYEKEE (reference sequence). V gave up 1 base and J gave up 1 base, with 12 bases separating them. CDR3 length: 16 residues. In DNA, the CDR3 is TGTGCCAGCAGCTTGCCCTCGTTAGCTTCCTACAATGAGCAGTTCTTC. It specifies CASSLPSLASYNEQFF.

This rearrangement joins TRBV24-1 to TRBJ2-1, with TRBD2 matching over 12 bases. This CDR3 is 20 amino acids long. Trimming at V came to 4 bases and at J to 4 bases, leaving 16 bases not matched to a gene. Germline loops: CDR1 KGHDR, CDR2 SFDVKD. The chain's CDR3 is CATSDDRGRLAGVGYNEQFF. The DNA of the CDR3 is TGTGCCACCAGTGACGACAGGGGGAGACTAGCGGGAGTGGGATACAATGAGCAGTTCTTC.

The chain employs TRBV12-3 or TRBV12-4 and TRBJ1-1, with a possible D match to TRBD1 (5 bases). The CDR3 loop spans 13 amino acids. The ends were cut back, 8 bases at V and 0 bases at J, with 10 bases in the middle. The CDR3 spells CASRRQLNTEAFF. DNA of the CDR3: TGTGCCAGCCGGAGACAGTTGAACACTGAAGCTTTCTTT.

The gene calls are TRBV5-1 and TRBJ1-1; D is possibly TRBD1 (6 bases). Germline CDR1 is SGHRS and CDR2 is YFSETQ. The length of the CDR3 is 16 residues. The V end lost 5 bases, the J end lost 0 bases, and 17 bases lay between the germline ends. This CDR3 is CASRRGPTGMNTEAFF. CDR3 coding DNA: TGCGCCAGCAGACGGGGACCGACAGGCATGAACACTGAAGCTTTCTTT.

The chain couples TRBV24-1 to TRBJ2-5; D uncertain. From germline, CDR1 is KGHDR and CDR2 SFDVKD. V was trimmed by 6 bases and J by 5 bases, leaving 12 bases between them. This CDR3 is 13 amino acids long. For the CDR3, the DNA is TGTGCCACCAGTACTCCCCCCGGGGAGACCCAGTACTTC. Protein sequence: CATSTPPGETQYF.

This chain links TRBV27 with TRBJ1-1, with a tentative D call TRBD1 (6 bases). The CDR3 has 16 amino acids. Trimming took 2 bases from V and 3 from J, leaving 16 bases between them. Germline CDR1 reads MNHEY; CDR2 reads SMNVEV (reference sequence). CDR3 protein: CASSLDPTGRDTEAFF. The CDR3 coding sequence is TGTGCCAGCAGTTTAGACCCCACAGGGAGAGACACTGAAGCTTTCTTT.

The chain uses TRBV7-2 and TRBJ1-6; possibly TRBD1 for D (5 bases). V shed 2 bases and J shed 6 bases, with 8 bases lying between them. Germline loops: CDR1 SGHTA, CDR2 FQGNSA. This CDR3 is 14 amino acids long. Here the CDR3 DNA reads TGTGCCAGCAGCTTACAGGGAGGTAATTCACCCCTCCACTTT. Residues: CASSLQGGNSPLHF.

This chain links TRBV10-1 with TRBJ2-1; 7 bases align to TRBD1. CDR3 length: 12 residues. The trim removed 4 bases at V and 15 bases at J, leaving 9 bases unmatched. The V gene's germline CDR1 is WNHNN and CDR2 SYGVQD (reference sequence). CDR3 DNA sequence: TGCGCCAGCAGTGCGGGGACAGACTTTCCGTTCTTC. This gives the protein CASSAGTDFPFF.